This TCR beta chain emerged from a study of control samples from healthy donors and cancer patients. Assay used: immunoSEQ multiplex PCR; TCRdb lists only in-frame clones, some missing. The repertoire holds some 150,000 clones, approximately 93% seen once, with approximately 2.5% in the top ten. Germline CDR1 SGHTA, CDR2 FQGNSA. The CDR3 consists of 14 residues. V was pared by 3 bases and J by 6 bases, with 5 bases of the junction left unmatched. The source of this sequence is a man aged 45-65 years in good health. Sequencing used blood. The chain couples TRBV7-2 to TRBJ1-5; 7 bases fit TRBD1. The CDR3: CASSFSGGGQPQHF. CDR3 nucleotide sequence: TGTGCCAGCAGCTTTTCAGGGGGAGGTCAGCCCCAGCATTTT.